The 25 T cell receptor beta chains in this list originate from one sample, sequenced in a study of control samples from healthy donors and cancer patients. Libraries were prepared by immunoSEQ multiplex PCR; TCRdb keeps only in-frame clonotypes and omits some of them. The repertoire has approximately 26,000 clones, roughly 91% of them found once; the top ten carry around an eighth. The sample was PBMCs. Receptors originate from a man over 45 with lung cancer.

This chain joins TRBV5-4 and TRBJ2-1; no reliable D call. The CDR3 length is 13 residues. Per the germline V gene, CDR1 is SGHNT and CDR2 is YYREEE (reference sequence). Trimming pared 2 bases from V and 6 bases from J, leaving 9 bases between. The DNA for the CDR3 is TGTGCCAGCAGCTTAATTTCGGTCAATGAGCAGTTCTTC. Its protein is CASSLISVNEQFF.

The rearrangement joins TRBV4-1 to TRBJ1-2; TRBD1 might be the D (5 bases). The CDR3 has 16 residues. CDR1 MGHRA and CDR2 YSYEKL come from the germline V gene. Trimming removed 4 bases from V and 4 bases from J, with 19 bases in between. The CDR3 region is CASSRSGTAGLYGYTF. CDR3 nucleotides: TGCGCCAGCAGCCGCTCCGGGACGGCGGGCCTCTATGGCTACACCTTC.

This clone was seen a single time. For the CDR3, the DNA is TGTGCCAGCAGCCAGTGGACAGGGGGCGAGGCCTACAATGAGCAGTTCTTC. It codes for CASSQWTGGEAYNEQFF. The V call is TRBV7-9, the J call TRBJ2-1, with 11 nucleotides matching TRBD1. Germline lookup yields CDR1 SEHNR and CDR2 FQNEAQ (reference sequence). Trimming removed 5 bases from V and 2 bases from J; junction bases left unmatched: 8. The CDR3 loop spans 17 amino acids. The variable domain in full, with the rest retrieved from reference TRBV7-9 and TRBJ2-1, is DTGVSQNPRHKITKRGQNVTFRCDPISEHNRLYWYRQTLGQGPEFLTYFQNEAQLEKSRLLSDRFSAERPKGSFSTLEIQRTEQGDSAMYLCASSQWTGGEAYNEQFFGPGTRLTVL.

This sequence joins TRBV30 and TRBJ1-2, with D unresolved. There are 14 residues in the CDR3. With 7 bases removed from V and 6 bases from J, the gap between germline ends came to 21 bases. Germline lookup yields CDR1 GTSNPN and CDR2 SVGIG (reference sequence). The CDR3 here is CAYAPSRDGDGYTF. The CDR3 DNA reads TGTGCCTACGCGCCCTCTCGCGACGGAGATGGCTACACCTTC.

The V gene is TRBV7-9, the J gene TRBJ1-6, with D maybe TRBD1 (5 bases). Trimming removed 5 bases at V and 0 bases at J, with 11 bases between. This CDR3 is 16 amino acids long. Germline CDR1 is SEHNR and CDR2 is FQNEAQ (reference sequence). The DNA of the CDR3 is TGTGCCAGCAGCCCCGGGGGGGGCTCCTATAATTCACCCCTCCACTTT. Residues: CASSPGGGSYNSPLHF.

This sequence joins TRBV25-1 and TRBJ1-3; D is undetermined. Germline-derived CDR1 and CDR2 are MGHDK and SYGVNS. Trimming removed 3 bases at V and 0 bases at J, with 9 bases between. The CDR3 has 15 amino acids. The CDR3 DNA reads TGTGCCAGCAGTGACTCTGGTAGCTCTGGAAACACCATATATTTT. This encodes CASSDSGSSGNTIYF.

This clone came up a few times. CDR3: CASSQELSQPQHF. CDR3 DNA sequence: TGCGCCAGCAGCCAAGAGCTTAGTCAGCCCCAGCATTTT. The chain is built from TRBV4-3 and TRBJ1-5; D is unclear. CDR1 is LGHNA and CDR2 is YSLEER in the germline V gene. Trimming left V 0 bases short and J 6 bases short, with 6 bases between. This CDR3 has 13 amino acids.

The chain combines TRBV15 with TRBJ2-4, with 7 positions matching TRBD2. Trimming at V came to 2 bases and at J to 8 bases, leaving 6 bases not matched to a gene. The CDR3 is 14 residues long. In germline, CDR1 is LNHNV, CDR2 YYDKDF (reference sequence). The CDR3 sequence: CATSRSGGGYIQYF. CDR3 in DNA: TGTGCCACCAGCAGATCGGGGGGTGGGTACATTCAGTACTTC.

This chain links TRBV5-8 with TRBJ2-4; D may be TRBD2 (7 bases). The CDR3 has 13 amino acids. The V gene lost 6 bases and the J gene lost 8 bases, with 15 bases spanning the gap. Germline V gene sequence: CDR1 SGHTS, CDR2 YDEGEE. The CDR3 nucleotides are TGTGCCAGCACCCCGTGGGGGGGCCACATTCAGTACTTC. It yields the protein CASTPWGGHIQYF.

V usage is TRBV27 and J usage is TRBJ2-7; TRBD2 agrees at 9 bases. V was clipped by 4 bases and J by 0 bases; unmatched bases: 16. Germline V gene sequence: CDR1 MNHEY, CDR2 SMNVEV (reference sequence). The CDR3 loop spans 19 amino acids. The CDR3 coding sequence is TGTGCCAGCAGTTCCGCGGGACTAGCAAAGCAGGCCCTCTCCTACGAGCAGTACTTC. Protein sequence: CASSSAGLAKQALSYEQYF.

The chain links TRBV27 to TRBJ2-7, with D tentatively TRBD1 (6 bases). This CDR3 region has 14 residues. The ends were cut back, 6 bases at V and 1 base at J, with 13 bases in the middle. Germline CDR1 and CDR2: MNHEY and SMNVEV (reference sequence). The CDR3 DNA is TGTGCCAGCAGATCCACGGACAGTTCCTACGAGCAGTACTTC. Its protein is CASRSTDSSYEQYF.

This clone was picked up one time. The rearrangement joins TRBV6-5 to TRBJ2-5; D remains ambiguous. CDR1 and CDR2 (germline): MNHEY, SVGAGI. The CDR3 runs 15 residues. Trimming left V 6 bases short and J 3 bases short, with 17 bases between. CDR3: CASSSAGHSEETQYF. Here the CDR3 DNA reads TGTGCCAGCAGCTCTGCAGGTCATTCCGAAGAGACCCAGTACTTC.

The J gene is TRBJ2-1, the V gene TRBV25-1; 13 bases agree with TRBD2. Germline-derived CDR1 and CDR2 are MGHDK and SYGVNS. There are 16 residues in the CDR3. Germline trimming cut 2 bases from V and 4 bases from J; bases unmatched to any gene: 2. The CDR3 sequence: CASSERLAGGYNEQFF. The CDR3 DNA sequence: TGTGCCAGCAGTGAAAGACTAGCGGGGGGTTACAATGAGCAGTTCTTC.

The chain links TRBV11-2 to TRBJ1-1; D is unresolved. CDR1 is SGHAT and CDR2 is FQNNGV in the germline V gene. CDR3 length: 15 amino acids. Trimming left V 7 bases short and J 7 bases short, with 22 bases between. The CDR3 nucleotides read TGTGCCAGCAACCATACGGGCGGCTCCCAGTATGAAGCTTTCTTT. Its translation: CASNHTGGSQYEAFF.

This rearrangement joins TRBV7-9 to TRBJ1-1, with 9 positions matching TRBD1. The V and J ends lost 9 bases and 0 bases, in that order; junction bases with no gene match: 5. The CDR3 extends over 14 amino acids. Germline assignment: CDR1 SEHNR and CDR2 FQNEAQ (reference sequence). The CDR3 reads CASDRGTMNTEAFF. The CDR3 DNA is TGTGCCAGTGACAGGGGGACCATGAACACTGAAGCTTTCTTT.

CDR3 sequence reads: CASSAGLAEETQYF. As DNA, the CDR3 is TGTGCCAGCAGCGCTGGACTAGCGGAAGAGACCCAGTACTTC. This rearrangement joins TRBV5-4 to TRBJ2-5; the match to TRBD2 covers 10 bases. CDR1 and CDR2 (germline): SGHNT, YYREEE (reference sequence). CDR3 length equals 14 residues. Unmatched junction bases numbered 3, after V lost 4 bases and J lost 3 bases.

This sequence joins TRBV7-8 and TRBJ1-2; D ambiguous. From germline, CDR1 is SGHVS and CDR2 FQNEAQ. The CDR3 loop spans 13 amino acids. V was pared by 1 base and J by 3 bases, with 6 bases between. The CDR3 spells CASSLGTDYGYTF. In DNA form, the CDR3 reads TGTGCCAGCAGCTTAGGGACGGACTATGGCTACACCTTC.

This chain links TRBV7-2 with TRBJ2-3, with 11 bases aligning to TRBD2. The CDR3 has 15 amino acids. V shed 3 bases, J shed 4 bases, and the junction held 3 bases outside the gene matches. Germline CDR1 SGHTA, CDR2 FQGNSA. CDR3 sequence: CASSFKTSGADTQYF. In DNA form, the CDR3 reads TGTGCCAGCAGCTTTAAGACTAGCGGGGCAGATACGCAGTATTTT.

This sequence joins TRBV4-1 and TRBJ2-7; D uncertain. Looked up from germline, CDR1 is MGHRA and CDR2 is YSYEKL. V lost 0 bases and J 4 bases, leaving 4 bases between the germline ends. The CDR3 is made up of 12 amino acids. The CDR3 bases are TGCGCCAGCAGCCAAGATAGGTACGAGCAGTACTTC. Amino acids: CASSQDRYEQYF.

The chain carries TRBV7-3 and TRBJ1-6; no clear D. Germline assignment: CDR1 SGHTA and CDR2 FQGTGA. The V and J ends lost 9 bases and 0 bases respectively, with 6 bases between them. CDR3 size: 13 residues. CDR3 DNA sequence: TGTGCCAGTAAGGGCTCCTATAATTCACCCCTCCACTTT. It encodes CASKGSYNSPLHF.

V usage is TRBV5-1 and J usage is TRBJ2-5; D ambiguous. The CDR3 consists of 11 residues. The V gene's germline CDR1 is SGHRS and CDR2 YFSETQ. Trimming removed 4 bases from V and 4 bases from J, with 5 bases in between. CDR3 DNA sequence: TGCGCCAGCAGCACACGAGAGACCCAGTACTTC. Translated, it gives CASSTRETQYF.

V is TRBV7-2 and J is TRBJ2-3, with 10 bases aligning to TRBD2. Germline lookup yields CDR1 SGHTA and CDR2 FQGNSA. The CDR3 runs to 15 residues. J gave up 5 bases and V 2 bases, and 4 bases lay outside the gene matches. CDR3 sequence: CASSLSLAGVDTQYF. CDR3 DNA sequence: TGTGCCAGCAGCTTAAGCCTAGCGGGAGTAGATACGCAGTATTTT.

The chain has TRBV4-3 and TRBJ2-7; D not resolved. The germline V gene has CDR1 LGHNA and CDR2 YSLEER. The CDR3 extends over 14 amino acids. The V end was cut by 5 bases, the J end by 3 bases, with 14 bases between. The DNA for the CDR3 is TGCGCCAGCAGCTACGATACTGTGGACTACGAGCAGTACTTC. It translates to CASSYDTVDYEQYF.

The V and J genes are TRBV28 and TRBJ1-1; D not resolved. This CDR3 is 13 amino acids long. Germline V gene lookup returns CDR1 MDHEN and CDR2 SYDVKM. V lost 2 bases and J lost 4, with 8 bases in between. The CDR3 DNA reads TGTGCCAGCAGTTTAGGGGAAGTCACTGAAGCTTTCTTT. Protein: CASSLGEVTEAFF.

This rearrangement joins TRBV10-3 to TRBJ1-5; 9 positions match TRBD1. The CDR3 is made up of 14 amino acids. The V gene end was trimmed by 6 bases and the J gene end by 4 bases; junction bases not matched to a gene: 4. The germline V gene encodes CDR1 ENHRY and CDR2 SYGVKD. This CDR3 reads CAIRAGTGNQPQHF. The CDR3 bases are TGTGCCATCAGGGCCGGGACAGGGAATCAGCCCCAGCATTTT.